This record concerns one TCR beta chain sequence. What it binds is unknown. After removal of 4 bases from V and 4 bases from J, the junction contained 11 bases not matched to a gene. CDR3 size: 16 residues. Per the germline V gene, CDR1 is KGHSH and CDR2 is LQKENI. This entry is derived from a study of CD8 T cell repertoires and HIV-1 epitope variants. For the study at large: Twenty-five autologous and known Gag and Nef epitope variant peptides each stimulated T cells separately. Separate from the cultures, 1M uncultured T cells served as baseline.

TCR beta CDR3 was sequenced at survey depth on immunoSEQ. Some clones are missing from TCRdb's copy, which holds only in-frame ones; the method was immunoSEQ multiplex PCR. The profile covers more than 4,500 clones, with approximately 72% appearing a single time and 30% to 45% taken by the ten largest. This clonotype was sampled from a male donor with HIV. The chain joins TRBV18 to TRBJ2-7, with 9 bases aligning to TRBD1. Material: cultured CD8+ T cells derived from PBMCs. CDR3 region: CASSLNSGTGRYEQYF. The CDR3 nucleotides are TGTGCCAGCTCACTAAACTCCGGGACAGGGAGATACGAGCAGTACTTC.